The source of this TCR beta chain is a study of T cell responses to AZD1222 COVID-19 vaccine. Here immunoSEQ multiplex PCR was the method, and the copy in TCRdb shows in-frame clones only, minus some. The data contain under 150,000 clones, more than 85% of them singletons. CDR1 is SNHLY and CDR2 is FYNNEI in the germline V gene. V was clipped by 7 bases and J by 1 base, with 14 bases between them. This CDR3 is 15 amino acids long. Regarding this clone: No antigen is known for it.

Overall study results and limits: It should be noted that donors were predominantly white British and more often female, and clonal diversity was possibly underestimated.

The sample consisted of peripheral blood, taken on day 0 of AZD1222 vaccination. The TCR originated in an adult in good health. This chain connects TRBV2 to TRBJ1-5; a possible D gene is TRBD1 (6 bases). DNA for the CDR3: TGTGCCAGCAACGAGGGAGACAGGAGCAATCAGCCCCAGCATTTT. This codes for CASNEGDRSNQPQHF.